Sequencing of this T cell receptor (beta chain) was carried out in a study of a mutant IDH1 vaccine in newly diagnosed glioma. At the level of the study: The sex distribution of treated patients was approximately 62% male and approximately 40% female, with a mean age of roughly 40 years. Former treatment meant radiotherapy, temozolomide, or both; the majority had gotten both. Overall study findings and caveats: Vaccination elicited immune responses in roughly 93% of patients.

CDR3 size: 12 residues. With 5 bases clipped from V and 9 bases from J, the junction kept 6 bases outside the gene matches. CDR1 and CDR2 (germline): MNHEY, SVGAGI. As to time point: baseline, week 1 (first vaccination visit). Sample treatment: pre-vaccination baseline after standard-of-care therapy. New WHO grade 3 or 4 astrocytomas that were IDH1-mutant and ATRX-lost had been found in donors. Profiling relied on immunoSEQ multiplex PCR, and the TCRdb table lists in-frame clones only, not all of them. The sample lists roughly 68,000 clones, around 79% seen once, with approximately 8% in the top ten. This clone has just one count. The antigen remains undetermined.

The chain joins TRBV6-5 to TRBJ2-7; 8 nucleotides agree with TRBD1. The receptor's source is a man aged 45-60 years with glioma. The specimen was PBMCs, collected from a glioma patient treated with radiotherapy, temozolomide or both. CDR3 nucleotide sequence: TGTGCCAGCAGTGGGGACAGGCTCGCGCAGTACTTC. This translates into CASSGDRLAQYF.